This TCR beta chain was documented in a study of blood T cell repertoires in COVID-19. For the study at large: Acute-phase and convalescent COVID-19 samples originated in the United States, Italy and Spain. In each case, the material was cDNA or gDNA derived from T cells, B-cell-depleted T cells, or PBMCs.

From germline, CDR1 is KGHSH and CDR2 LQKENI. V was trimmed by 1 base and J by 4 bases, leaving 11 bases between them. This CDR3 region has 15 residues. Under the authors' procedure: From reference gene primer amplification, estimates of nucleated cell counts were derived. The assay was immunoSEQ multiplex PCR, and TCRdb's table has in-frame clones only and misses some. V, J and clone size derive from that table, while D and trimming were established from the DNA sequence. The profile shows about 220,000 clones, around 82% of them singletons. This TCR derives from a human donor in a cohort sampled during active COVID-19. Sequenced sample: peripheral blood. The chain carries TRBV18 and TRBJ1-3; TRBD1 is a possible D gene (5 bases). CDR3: CASSPRLQGGNTIYF. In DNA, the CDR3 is TGTGCCAGCTCACCACGGCTTCAGGGAGGAAACACCATATATTTT.